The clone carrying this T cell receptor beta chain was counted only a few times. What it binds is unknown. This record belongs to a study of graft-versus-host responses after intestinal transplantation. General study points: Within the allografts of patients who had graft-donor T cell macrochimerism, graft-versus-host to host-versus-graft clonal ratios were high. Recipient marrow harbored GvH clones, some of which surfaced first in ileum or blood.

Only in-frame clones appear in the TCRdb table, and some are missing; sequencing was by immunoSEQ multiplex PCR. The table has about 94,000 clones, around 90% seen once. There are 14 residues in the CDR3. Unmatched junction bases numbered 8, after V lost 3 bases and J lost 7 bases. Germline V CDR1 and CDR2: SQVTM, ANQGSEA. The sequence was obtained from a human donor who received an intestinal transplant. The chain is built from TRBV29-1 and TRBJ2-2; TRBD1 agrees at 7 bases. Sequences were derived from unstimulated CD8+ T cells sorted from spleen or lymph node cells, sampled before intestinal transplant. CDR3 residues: CSVDLQGYGGELFF. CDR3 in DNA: TGCAGCGTTGATTTACAGGGGTATGGCGGGGAGCTGTTTTTT.